Sequencing of this T cell receptor beta chain was carried out in a study of cytomegalovirus exposure and HLA in healthy donors. To note about this clone: The antigen remains undetermined.

60 Vbeta and 13 Jbeta primers were used in PCR. Only in-frame clones appear in the TCRdb table, and some are missing; sequencing was by immunoSEQ multiplex PCR. Of about 160,000 clones in the sample, about 72% were seen once. CDR1 and CDR2 from the germline V gene are LGHNT and FRNRAP. The CDR3 length is 13 residues. Trimming removed 6 bases from V and 10 bases from J, with 13 bases in between. Overall study findings and caveats: Most of the TCR beta V segments (in an earlier analysis) were productive either about 90% or about 30% of the time. Excluded were some V segments that proved indistinguishable, including TRBV6-2 and TRBV6-3. CMV serostatus was the only immune exposure information that was available.

V usage is TRBV12-5 and J usage is TRBJ1-6, with D unclear. The origin of this receptor is a male donor in good health and CMV-seronegative. Sequenced input: PBMCs. CDR3 residues: CASGLREYSPLHF. In nucleotides, the CDR3 is TGTGCTAGTGGCCTGCGGGAGTACTCACCCCTCCACTTT.